These 9 T cell receptor beta chains were sequenced from one sample in a study of early T cells in non-severe SARS-CoV-2 infection. Each CDR3 protein gets one entry after TCRdb re-called the 5' RACE reads with MiXCR. This sample has tens of thousands of distinct CDR3 sequences; 11% occur once, and the top ten carry 9.7%. Sample: whole blood. These receptors all stem from an adult who was a healthcare worker with PCR-confirmed SARS-CoV-2 infection or an uninfected control (not recorded which).

This clonotype showed up many times. The chain links TRBV5-1 to TRBJ2-5, with a possible D match to TRBD2 (5 bases). Trimming took off 0 bases at V and 4 bases at J, with 13 bases between the two ends. Looked up from germline, CDR1 is SGHRS and CDR2 is YFSETQ. This CDR3 spans 15 amino acids. The CDR3 coding sequence is TGCGCCAGCAGCTTGGACCTGATCGGACTAGAGACCCAGTACTTC. Amino acid sequence: CASSLDLIGLETQYF. The variable domain in full, with the rest retrieved from reference TRBV5-1 and TRBJ2-5, is KAGVTQTPRYLIKTRGQQVTLSCSPISGHRSVSWYQQTPGQGLQFLFEYFSETQRNKGNFPGRFSGRQFSNSRSEMNVSTLELGDSALYLCASSLDLIGLETQYFGPGTRLLVL.

The J gene is TRBJ2-7, the V gene TRBV15, with D perhaps matching TRBD1 or TRBD2 (6 bases each). Germline-derived CDR1 and CDR2 are LNHNV and YYDKDF (reference sequence). CDR3 size: 14 residues. Trimming took 1 base from V and 6 from J, leaving 13 bases between them. CDR3 sequence reads: CATSRVGGGREQYF. The CDR3 coding sequence is TGTGCCACCAGCAGAGTGGGGGGCGGTCGCGAGCAGTACTTC.

This clonotype was counted many times. V and J are TRBV20-1 and TRBJ1-2; 7 positions agree with TRBD1. This CDR3 has 12 residues. Germline V gene sequence: CDR1 DFQATT, CDR2 SNEGSKA (reference sequence). DNA for the CDR3: TGCAGCGCAGAGGGGGCACACTATGGCTACACCTTC. This translates into CSAEGAHYGYTF.

This chain connects TRBV25-1 to TRBJ1-1; D unclear. Germline V gene sequence: CDR1 MGHDK, CDR2 SYGVNS. V dropped 1 base and J dropped 4 bases, with 13 bases sitting between them. CDR3 size: 15 residues. CDR3: CASSEWNSALTEAFF. CDR3 coding DNA: TGTGCCAGCAGTGAATGGAACAGCGCCCTCACTGAAGCTTTCTTT. Using reference TRBV25-1 and TRBJ1-1 for the parts outside the CDR3, the full variable domain is EADIYQTPRYLVIGTGKKITLECSQTMGHDKMYWYQQDPGMELHLIHYSYGVNSTEKGDLSSESTVSRIRTEHFPLTLESARPSHTSQYLCASSEWNSALTEAFFGQGTRLTVV.

This clonotype was seen repeatedly, ten times or more. The CDR3 DNA is TGTGCCACCAGTGTCCTCGGGACAGGGCCGATTTTCCCCGGCGTTAGGTCCTACGAGCAGTACTTC. Translation gives CATSVLGTGPIFPGVRSYEQYF. This chain uses TRBV24-1 with TRBJ2-7, with 9 bases matching TRBD1. The CDR3 length is 22 residues. Germline values: CDR1 KGHDR, CDR2 SFDVKD. Germline trimming cut 5 bases from V and 1 base from J; bases unmatched to any gene: 26.

This clonotype was picked up a small number of times. The genes are TRBV5-5 and TRBJ2-1; perhaps D is TRBD1 or TRBD2 (5 bases each). From germline, CDR1 is SGHKS and CDR2 YYEKEE (reference sequence). V was cut by 2 bases and J by 8 bases, with 20 bases left in between. This CDR3 is 16 amino acids long. CDR3 residues: CASSLPPGPKVDEQFF. CDR3 DNA sequence: TGTGCCAGCAGCTTACCCCCGGGACCCAAGGTCGATGAGCAGTTCTTC.

Only a few counts were recorded for this clonotype. The J gene is TRBJ1-4, the V gene TRBV7-8; D call uncertain. Per germline, CDR1 SGHVS and CDR2 FQNEAQ. This CDR3 region has 14 residues. CDR3: CDSTPYLKNEKLFF. In nucleotides, the CDR3 is TGTGATAGCACCCCCTACCTGAAGAATGAAAAACTGTTTTTT.

This rearrangement joins TRBV5-1 to TRBJ2-7, with a weak D call TRBD1 (5 bases). CDR1 is SGHRS, CDR2 YFSETQ, per germline. V was cut by 5 bases and J by 6 bases, with 9 bases left in between. The CDR3 runs 11 residues. CDR3: CASRGEGEQYF. CDR3 in DNA: TGCGCCAGCAGAGGGGAAGGCGAGCAGTACTTC.

This chain links TRBV6-4 with TRBJ2-1; no firm D call. Trimming stripped 4 bases from V and 8 bases from J, with 15 bases between. From germline, CDR1 is MRHNA and CDR2 SNTAGT. The CDR3 length is 14 residues. CDR3 sequence: CASSVNGFGDEQFF. CDR3 sequence (DNA): TGTGCCAGCAGTGTGAACGGTTTTGGCGATGAGCAGTTCTTC.